The 15 T cell receptor beta chains in this list originate from one sample, sequenced in a study of blood T cell repertoires in COVID-19. Method: immunoSEQ multiplex PCR; TCRdb's copy keeps in-frame clones and lacks some. Of around 450,000 clones listed, about 85% are singletons. Sequenced: PBMCs or T cells enriched from blood (not recorded which). These receptors were collected from a woman aged 18-35 years with acute COVID-19.

This chain uses TRBV3-1 (or the pseudogene TRBV3-2) with TRBJ1-1; 8 positions agree with TRBD1. The junction had 8 bases not matched to a gene; V was cut back by 5 bases and J by 3 bases. Germline lookup yields CDR1 LGHDT and CDR2 YNNKEL (reference sequence). This CDR3 is built from 15 residues. The DNA of the CDR3 is TGTGCCAGCAGCTTGCAGGGGGCTTCGCACACTGAAGCTTTCTTT. Residues: CASSLQGASHTEAFF.

The rearrangement links TRBV24-1 to TRBJ1-3, with D possibly TRBD1 on 5 matching bases. The germline V gene has CDR1 KGHDR and CDR2 SFDVKD. V was shortened by 4 bases and J by 0 bases, with 9 bases between the two germline ends. The CDR3 spans 15 residues. This chain's CDR3 is CATSERTSSGNTIYF. The CDR3 DNA sequence: TGTGCCACCAGTGAAAGGACAAGCTCTGGAAACACCATATATTTT.

The chain carries TRBV9 and TRBJ2-1; 7 nucleotides agree with TRBD1. This CDR3 region has 18 residues. V lost 0 bases, J lost 4 bases, and 13 bases stayed unmatched. Germline values: CDR1 SGDLS, CDR2 YYNGEE. The CDR3 spells CASSVAILGTAYYNEQFF. CDR3 DNA: TGTGCCAGCAGCGTAGCAATTTTGGGGACAGCTTATTACAATGAGCAGTTCTTC. The full variable domain, completed using reference TRBV9 and TRBJ2-1, is DSGVTQTPKHLITATGQRVTLRCSPRSGDLSVYWYQQSLDQGLQFLIQYYNGEERAKGNILERFSAQQFPDLHSELNLSSLELGDSALYFCASSVAILGTAYYNEQFFGPGTRLTVL.

CDR3 DNA sequence: TGTGCCTGGAGTCAAGCTTACGAGCAGTACTTC. Protein product: CAWSQAYEQYF. The chain has TRBV30 and TRBJ2-7; D remains ambiguous. This CDR3 is built from 11 residues. Per the germline V gene, CDR1 is GTSNPN and CDR2 is SVGIG (reference sequence). V was clipped by 2 bases and J by 4 bases, with 6 bases between them. The full variable domain, completed using reference TRBV30 and TRBJ2-7, is SQTIHQWPATLVQPVGSPLSLECTVEGTSNPNLYWYRQAAGRGLQLLFYSVGIGQISSEVPQNLSASRPQDRQFILSSKKLLLSDSGFYLCAWSQAYEQYFGPGTRLTVT.

Only a few counts were recorded for this clone. The rearrangement joins TRBV28 to TRBJ1-2, with 10 nucleotides matching TRBD1. CDR3 length: 12 amino acids. Trimming cost V 7 bases and J 8 bases; bases outside gene matches: 4. Germline V gives CDR1 MDHEN, CDR2 SYDVKM. The chain's CDR3 is CASTRTGGGYTF. As DNA, the CDR3 is TGTGCCAGCACTCGGACAGGGGGGGGCTACACCTTC.

The chain recombines TRBV5-1 with TRBJ1-6, with a tentative D call TRBD1 (5 bases). V lost 5 bases to trimming and J lost 3 bases, with 12 bases between them. The germline V gene encodes CDR1 SGHRS and CDR2 YFSETQ. CDR3 length equals 15 residues. DNA for the CDR3: TGCGCCAGCAGGGGGGGAGACATCTATAATTCACCCCTCCACTTT. This encodes CASRGGDIYNSPLHF.

This chain links TRBV2 with TRBJ1-2; 10 bases map to TRBD1. The germline V gene has CDR1 SNHLY and CDR2 FYNNEI. The CDR3 is made up of 16 amino acids. The V and J ends lost 1 base and 4 bases, in that order; junction bases with no gene match: 6. The CDR3 loop reads CASSEGGTGATYGYTF. As DNA, the CDR3 is TGTGCCAGCAGTGAAGGGGGGACAGGGGCTACCTATGGCTACACCTTC.

The chain recombines TRBV7-8 with TRBJ2-5; a possible D gene is TRBD1 (5 bases). CDR3 length equals 14 residues. The V end lost 6 bases, the J end lost 1 base, and 12 bases lay between the germline ends. Germline V CDR1 and CDR2: SGHVS, FQNEAQ. The chain's CDR3 is CASSLFDSQETQYF. Here the CDR3 DNA reads TGTGCCAGCAGTCTATTCGACAGCCAAGAGACCCAGTACTTC.

The chain uses TRBV7-3 and TRBJ2-4, with D hard to call. Germline loops: CDR1 SGHTA, CDR2 FQGTGA. The CDR3 runs 15 residues. V was trimmed by 3 bases and J by 7 bases, leaving 16 bases between them. This CDR3 reads CASSFSNTLNNIQYF. CDR3 bases: TGTGCCAGCAGCTTCTCAAATACTCTCAATAACATTCAGTACTTC.

This clone came up once. The chain recombines TRBV5-1 with TRBJ2-5; perhaps TRBD2 as D (6 bases). The germline V and J ends were trimmed by 4 bases and 7 bases, with 17 bases remaining between them. CDR1 SGHRS and CDR2 YFSETQ come from the germline V gene. The CDR3 consists of 14 residues. CDR3 sequence: CASSPGGMDGTQYF. CDR3 DNA sequence: TGCGCCAGCAGCCCCGGGGGAATGGACGGGACCCAGTACTTC.

This rearrangement joins TRBV9 to TRBJ1-1; 9 bases fit TRBD1. The CDR3 extends over 16 amino acids. Germline V gene data show CDR1 as SGDLS and CDR2 as YYNGEE. Unmatched junction bases numbered 8, after V lost 0 bases and J lost 5 bases. Here the CDR3 DNA reads TGTGCCAGCAGCGTAGCAAAGGACAGGGGCGGGACTGAAGCTTTCTTT. It encodes CASSVAKDRGGTEAFF.

The chain couples TRBV5-1 to TRBJ2-4, with TRBD2 matching 12 bases. With 4 bases clipped from V and 5 bases from J, the junction kept 13 bases outside the gene matches. The CDR3 sequence is 18 residues long. Germline V gives CDR1 SGHRS, CDR2 YFSETQ. The CDR3 DNA sequence: TGCGCCAGCAGCCCGAGGCCTAGCGGGGGGGCCATCGAAAACATTCAGTACTTC. Its protein product is CASSPRPSGGAIENIQYF. The full variable domain, its missing parts supplied by reference TRBV5-1 and TRBJ2-4, is KAGVTQTPRYLIKTRGQQVTLSCSPISGHRSVSWYQQTPGQGLQFLFEYFSETQRNKGNFPGRFSGRQFSNSRSEMNVSTLELGDSALYLCASSPRPSGGAIENIQYFGAGTRLSVL.

The CDR3 coding sequence is TGTGCCAGCAGCCCATCTGGGGGACTATCCTACGAGCAGTACTTC. Its translation: CASSPSGGLSYEQYF. The gene calls are TRBV11-2 and TRBJ2-7; 7 bases map to TRBD2. Germline V lookup: CDR1 SGHAT, CDR2 FQNNGV. J was trimmed by 1 base and V by 5 bases; bases with no gene match: 8. The CDR3 is 15 residues long.

The chain is built from TRBV4-2 and TRBJ2-3; the match to TRBD1 covers 7 bases. V was clipped by 5 bases and J by 7 bases; unmatched bases: 6. This CDR3 comprises 13 residues. CDR1 LGHNA and CDR2 YNFKEQ come from the germline V gene. This CDR3 reads CASSADRANTQYF. CDR3 DNA: TGTGCCAGCAGCGCAGACAGGGCCAATACGCAGTATTTT.

The sample holds one count of this clone. The chain is built from TRBV5-6 and TRBJ2-3; TRBD2 aligns across 9 bases. Looked up from germline, CDR1 is SGHDT and CDR2 is YYEEEE. The CDR3 consists of 15 residues. J gave up 0 bases and V 3 bases, and 2 bases lay outside the gene matches. CDR3 sequence: CASSSSGASTDTQYF. The CDR3, as DNA: TGTGCCAGCAGCTCTAGCGGGGCAAGCACAGATACGCAGTATTTT.